The 15 T cell receptor beta chains below come from one sample, sequenced in a study of blood T cells in healthy people across ages. Primers used in a second PCR of roughly 7 to 12 cycles were a sample-barcoded 5' primer and a J-beta primer mix. TCRdb re-called the 5' RACE reads through MiXCR, storing one row per CDR3 protein. The data hold about 680,000 distinct CDR3 sequences, with 45% to 50% observed a single time. Material for sequencing was blood. These receptor sequences come from a woman in her sixties or seventies in good health.

In the case of this clonotype: Relative to the germline gene, one junction end is altered; a read error may explain this. CDR3 in DNA: TGTGCCGTCAGTGACCCGGGTCTCGGCTACACCTTC. This codes for CAVSDPGLGYTF. This chain uses TRBV10-3 with TRBJ1-2; D ambiguous. The length of the CDR3 is 12 residues. Germline V CDR1 and CDR2: ENHRY, SYGVKD.

This chain joins TRBV6-2 or TRBV6-3 and TRBJ2-7; 8 bases agree with TRBD1. Germline V gene data show CDR1 as MNHEY and CDR2 as SVGEGT. After removal of 8 bases from V and 6 bases from J, the junction contained 6 bases not matched to a gene. This CDR3 is 12 amino acids long. Here the CDR3 reads CASRTGKGEQYF. The CDR3, as DNA: TGTGCCAGCCGGACAGGGAAGGGCGAGCAGTACTTC.

The gene calls are TRBV29-1 and TRBJ2-3; 11 positions match TRBD2. This CDR3 is 16 amino acids long. The V and J ends lost 3 bases and 2 bases, in that order; junction bases with no gene match: 7. Germline-derived CDR1 and CDR2 are SQVTM and ANQGSEA. The CDR3 loop reads CSVDVGTSGNTDTQYF. CDR3 nucleotide sequence: TGCAGCGTTGACGTCGGGACTAGCGGTAACACAGATACGCAGTATTTT.

The chain has TRBV18 and TRBJ2-5, with D maybe TRBD2 (6 bases). Germline loops: CDR1 KGHSH, CDR2 LQKENI. This CDR3 region has 16 residues. Trimming removed 6 bases at V and 4 bases at J, with 21 bases between. The CDR3, as DNA: TGTGCCAGCTCGCCGGTGATAGGGTTGGGAGGAGAGACCCAGTACTTC. It yields the protein CASSPVIGLGGETQYF. Variable domain in full (rest from reference TRBV18 and TRBJ2-5): NAGVMQNPRHLVRRRGQEARLRCSPMKGHSHVYWYRQLPEEGLKFMVYLQKENIIDESGMPKERFSAEFPKEGPSILRIQQVVRGDSAAYFCASSPVIGLGGETQYFGPGTRLLVL.

This clonotype has more than one count but fewer than ten. V gene TRBV20-1 combines with J gene TRBJ2-7, with 7 bases fitting TRBD1. Unmatched junction bases numbered 4, after V lost 0 bases and J lost 2 bases. Germline assignment: CDR1 DFQATT and CDR2 SNEGSKA (reference sequence). CDR3 length: 14 amino acids. The CDR3 region has the DNA TGCAGTGCTAGAGATCCTAGGGGGCCCTACGAGCAGTACTTC. It is translated as CSARDPRGPYEQYF.

For this clonotype: A much larger clone is a single base away; this may be a read error. DNA of the CDR3: TGCGCCAGCAACCAAGATGGCGGTAGCGGCCATACGCAGTATTTT. It is translated as CASNQDGGSGHTQYF. The V gene is TRBV4-3, the J gene TRBJ2-3; tentative D call: TRBD2 (6 bases). This CDR3 has 15 amino acids. Germline loops: CDR1 LGHNA, CDR2 YSLEER.

This chain links TRBV12-3 or TRBV12-4 with TRBJ2-1; 12 bases match TRBD2. V shed 2 bases and J 9 bases; nucleotides not matched to a gene: 5. The CDR3 is 15 amino acids. CDR3 bases: TGTGCCAGCAGTTTATCCCTAGCGGGAGGGGGTGAGCAGTTCTTC. It translates to CASSLSLAGGGEQFF.

This clonotype showed up just a few times. The chain has TRBV7-9 and TRBJ2-7, with D perhaps TRBD2 (6 bases). The CDR3 is 14 amino acids. V was pared by 5 bases and J by 4 bases, with 15 bases between. The germline gives CDR1 SEHNR, CDR2 FQNEAQ (reference sequence). CDR3 loop: CASSLQWDSYEQYF. CDR3 DNA: TGTGCCAGCAGCCTCCAGTGGGACTCTTACGAGCAGTACTTC.

This clonotype was detected once. This chain joins TRBV11-2 and TRBJ1-1; D is unclear. V was pared by 2 bases and J by 8 bases, with 12 bases between. The CDR3 is 13 residues long. Per germline, CDR1 SGHAT and CDR2 FQNNGV. The CDR3 DNA reads as TGTGCCAGCAGCTTAACCCAGGCGACGGAAGCTTTCTTT. Protein sequence: CASSLTQATEAFF.

The chain is built from TRBV5-1 and TRBJ2-1; D might be TRBD2 (6 bases). V was cut by 4 bases and J by 10 bases, with 24 bases left in between. CDR1 is SGHRS and CDR2 is YFSETQ in the germline V gene. The CDR3 length is 16 residues. The DNA of the CDR3 is TGCGCCAGCAGCACCCCCGGGACTCCCGCAAGCGGGGAGCAGTTCTTC. Residues: CASSTPGTPASGEQFF.

This clonotype was detected ten times or more. A much bigger clone sits one base away, suggesting this may be a read error. The rearrangement links TRBV7-2 to TRBJ1-2; D remains unclear. V lost 5 bases and J 8 bases, leaving 18 bases between the germline ends. The CDR3 covers 14 residues. Germline assignment: CDR1 SGHTA and CDR2 FQGNSA. In nucleotides, the CDR3 is TGTGCCAGCAGCGTAGACGGGGTATTGGGGGGCTACACCTTC. It encodes CASSVDGVLGGYTF.

The chain carries TRBV29-1 and TRBJ1-2; D unresolved. This CDR3 is 13 amino acids long. V lost 4 bases and J lost 0, with 9 bases in between. Germline CDR1 is SQVTM and CDR2 is ANQGSEA. CDR3 nucleotide sequence: TGCAGCGTTGGGTACAGTTCTAACTATGGCTACACCTTC. Amino acid sequence: CSVGYSSNYGYTF.

This clonotype was seen at least ten times. V usage is TRBV29-1 and J usage is TRBJ2-3; TRBD1 agrees at 7 bases. This CDR3 contains 14 residues. With V trimmed by 6 bases and J by 0 bases, 6 bases remained unmatched. CDR1 SQVTM and CDR2 ANQGSEA come from the germline V gene. The CDR3 is CSVRTGSSTDTQYF. The CDR3 DNA follows: TGCAGCGTCCGGACAGGCTCTAGCACAGATACGCAGTATTTT.

This clonotype was counted only a few times. The CDR3 region has the DNA TGTGCCAGCAGCTCCGCCGGCAGGGCTCACTATGGCTACACCTTC. Translation gives CASSSAGRAHYGYTF. The chain uses TRBV7-8 and TRBJ1-2; TRBD1 might be the D (5 bases). Trimming took 4 bases from V and 3 from J, leaving 15 bases between them. The CDR3 contains 15 residues. In germline, CDR1 is SGHVS, CDR2 FQNEAQ. Supplemented by reference TRBV7-8 and TRBJ1-2, the full variable domain reads GAGVSQSPRYKVAKRGQDVALRCDPISGHVSLFWYQQALGQGPEFLTYFQNEAQLDKSGLPSDRFFAERPEGSVSTLKIQRTQQEDSAVYLCASSSAGRAHYGYTFGSGTRLTVV.

This clonotype was detected a few times. The rearrangement links TRBV4-2 to TRBJ1-2, with a weak D call TRBD1 (5 bases). The germline gives CDR1 LGHNA, CDR2 YNFKEQ. The CDR3 contains 15 residues. The V gene lost 1 base and the J gene lost 3 bases, with 12 bases spanning the gap. The CDR3 nucleotides read TGTGCCAGCAGCCAAGGCGGCGGAGGGGACTATGGCTACACCTTC. It is translated as CASSQGGGGDYGYTF.